These T cell receptor beta chains were read from a single sample in a study of Ad26.COV2.S vaccination and SARS-CoV-2 variants. TCRdb's copy holds only in-frame clones and misses some; the assay was immunoSEQ multiplex PCR. The sample lists 430,000 or so clones, nearly 90% seen once, with approximately 2.5% in the top ten. The sequencing used peripheral blood, collected in a trial of Ad26.COV2.S vaccine versus placebo. Receptor source: a person between 18 and 60 years old who received the Ad26.COV2.S COVID-19 vaccine or a placebo. Each CDR3 is given with its conserved first and last residue. D genes are given only for firm matches. Clone size is shown for a subset of rows, as once, few, many or a class of expanded clone.

CDR3 protein	CDR3 DNA	J gene	D gene	V gene	clone size
CASSAGQNTEAFF	TGCGCCAGCAGCGCCGGACAGAACACTGAAGCTTTCTTT	TRBJ1-1	.	TRBV5-1	.
CASSSGRSSYEQYF	TGTGCCAGCAGCTCCGGCAGGAGCTCCTACGAGCAGTACTTC	TRBJ2-7	.	TRBV11-3	.
CASSLPERPGRGAEAFF	TGTGCCAGCAGCTTGCCCGAACGACCAGGGAGGGGGGCTGAAGCTTTCTTT	TRBJ1-1	.	TRBV5-4	.
CASSFGRTGAEETQYF	TGTGCCAGCAGCTTTGGGAGGACAGGGGCGGAGGAGACCCAGTACTTC	TRBJ2-5	TRBD1	TRBV13	.
CASRAGQPGETQYF	TGTGCCAGCAGAGCCGGACAACCGGGGGAGACCCAGTACTTC	TRBJ2-5	.	TRBV2	.
CASSHRQGVDTEAFF	TGCGCCAGCAGCCACCGACAGGGGGTAGACACTGAAGCTTTCTTT	TRBJ1-1	TRBD1	TRBV4-3	.
CATTLNYGNTIYF	TGTGCCACTACACTTAATTATGGAAACACCATATATTTT	TRBJ1-3	.	TRBV28	.
CASSLARATNEKLFF	TGCGCCAGCAGCCTGGCCCGGGCAACTAATGAAAAACTGTTTTTT	TRBJ1-4	.	TRBV4-3	.
CSLSFGASGQETQYF	TGCAGCCTCTCTTTCGGTGCGAGTGGACAAGAGACCCAGTACTTC	TRBJ2-5	.	TRBV29-1	.
CASSTHLGQVLVGNTIYF	TGTGCCAGCAGCACCCACCTGGGACAGGTCCTCGTCGGAAACACCATATATTTT	TRBJ1-3	TRBD1	TRBV3-1/TRBV3-2	.
CASIPGQRGTGDTQYF	TGTGCCAGCATCCCGGGACAACGGGGAACAGGGGATACGCAGTATTTT	TRBJ2-3	.	TRBV2	.
CASSLRGDQLAKNIQYF	TGCGCCAGCAGCTTGAGGGGGGATCAACTAGCCAAAAACATTCAGTACTTC	TRBJ2-4	.	TRBV5-1	.
CASSYTGATEAFF	TGTGCCAGCAGTTATACGGGGGCCACTGAAGCTTTCTTT	TRBJ1-1	.	TRBV7-3	.
CASSLGSGWNTGELFF	TGTGCCAGCAGCTTAGGTAGCGGCTGGAACACCGGGGAGCTGTTTTTT	TRBJ2-2	.	TRBV7-2	.
CASSTPGSDTQYF	TGTGCCAGTAGTACCCCAGGTTCAGATACGCAGTATTTT	TRBJ2-3	.	TRBV19	.
CAISLAGDEETQYF	TGTGCCATCAGTTTGGCGGGAGATGAAGAGACCCAGTACTTC	TRBJ2-5	TRBD2	TRBV10-3	.
CASSPSARETQYF	TGTGCCAGCTCACCCTCTGCTCGGGAGACCCAGTACTTC	TRBJ2-5	.	TRBV18	.
CASSQGGLWADTQYF	TGCGCCAGCAGCCAAGGGGGCCTCTGGGCAGATACGCAGTATTTT	TRBJ2-3	.	TRBV4-3	.
CSVGEMGGKLFF	TGCAGCGTGGGGGAGATGGGGGGAAAACTGTTTTTT	TRBJ1-4	.	TRBV29-1	.
CASSLPSSGNTIYF	TGCGCCAGCAGCTTGCCGTCCTCTGGAAACACCATATATTTT	TRBJ1-3	.	TRBV5-1	.
CASSMLGQGLRQFF	TGCGCCAGCAGCATGCTTGGACAGGGCCTCCGGCAGTTCTTC	TRBJ2-1	TRBD1	TRBV5-1	once
CASSMTGAGNWNEQFF	TGCGCCAGCAGCATGACAGGGGCCGGGAATTGGAATGAGCAGTTCTTC	TRBJ2-1	TRBD1	TRBV5-1	.
CASRIAGANTGELFF	TGTGCCAGCAGAATAGCGGGGGCGAACACCGGGGAGCTGTTTTTT	TRBJ2-2	TRBD2	TRBV7-2	.
CASSNRLGSGNEQFF	TGTGCCAGCAGCAATCGCTTAGGCTCGGGAAATGAGCAGTTCTTC	TRBJ2-1	.	TRBV21-1	.
CASSRGLAAQETQYF	TGCGCCAGCAGCAGGGGACTAGCGGCACAAGAGACCCAGTACTTC	TRBJ2-5	TRBD2	TRBV5-1	.
CASSQPGWDTEAFF	TGTGCCAGCAGCCAACCCGGGTGGGACACTGAAGCTTTCTTT	TRBJ1-1	.	TRBV3-1/TRBV3-2	.